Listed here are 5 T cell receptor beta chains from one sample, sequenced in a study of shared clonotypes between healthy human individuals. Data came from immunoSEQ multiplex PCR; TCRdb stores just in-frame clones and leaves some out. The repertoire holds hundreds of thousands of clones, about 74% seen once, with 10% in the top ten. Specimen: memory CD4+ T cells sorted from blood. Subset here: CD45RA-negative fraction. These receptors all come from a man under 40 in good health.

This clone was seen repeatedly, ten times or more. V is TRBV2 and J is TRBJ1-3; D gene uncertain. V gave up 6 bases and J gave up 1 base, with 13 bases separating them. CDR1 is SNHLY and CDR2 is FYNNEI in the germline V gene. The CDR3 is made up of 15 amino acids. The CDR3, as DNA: TGTGCCAGCAGGCCCTCCATAAGTTCTGGAAACACCATATATTTT. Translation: CASRPSISSGNTIYF. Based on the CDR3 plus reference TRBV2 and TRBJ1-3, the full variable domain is EPEVTQTPSHQVTQMGQEVILRCVPISNHLYFYWYRQILGQKVEFLVSFYNNEISEKSEIFDDQFSVERPDGSNFTLKIRSTKLEDSAMYFCASRPSISSGNTIYFGEGSWLTVV.

DNA of the CDR3: TGTGCCAGCAGCTATAGTTTGTCTGGGGCCAACGTCCTGACTTTC. Translating gives CASSYSLSGANVLTF. The chain recombines TRBV14 with TRBJ2-6; the D is unclear. The CDR3 spans 15 residues. Germline V gene data show CDR1 as SGHDN and CDR2 as FVKESK. Trimming took 5 bases from V and 1 from J, leaving 9 bases between them.

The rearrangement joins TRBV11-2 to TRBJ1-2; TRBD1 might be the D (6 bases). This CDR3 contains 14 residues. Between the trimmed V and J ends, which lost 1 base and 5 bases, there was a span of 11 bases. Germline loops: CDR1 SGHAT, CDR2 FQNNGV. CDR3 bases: TGTGCCAGCAGCTTAGCAGGGGCCGATTATGGCTACACCTTC. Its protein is CASSLAGADYGYTF.

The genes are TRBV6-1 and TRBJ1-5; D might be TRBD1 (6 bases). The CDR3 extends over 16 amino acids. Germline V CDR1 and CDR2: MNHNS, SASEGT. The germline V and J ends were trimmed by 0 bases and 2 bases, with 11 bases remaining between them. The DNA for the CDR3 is TGTGCCAGCAGTGAAGCTGCGAGACAGGGCAATCAGCCCCAGCATTTT. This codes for CASSEAARQGNQPQHF.

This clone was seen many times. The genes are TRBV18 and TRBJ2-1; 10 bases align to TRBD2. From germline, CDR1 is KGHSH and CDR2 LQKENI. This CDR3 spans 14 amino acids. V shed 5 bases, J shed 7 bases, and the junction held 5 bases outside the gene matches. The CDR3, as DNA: TGTGCCAGCTCATTCCGAGCGGGGGGGAATGAGCAGTTCTTC. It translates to CASSFRAGGNEQFF.